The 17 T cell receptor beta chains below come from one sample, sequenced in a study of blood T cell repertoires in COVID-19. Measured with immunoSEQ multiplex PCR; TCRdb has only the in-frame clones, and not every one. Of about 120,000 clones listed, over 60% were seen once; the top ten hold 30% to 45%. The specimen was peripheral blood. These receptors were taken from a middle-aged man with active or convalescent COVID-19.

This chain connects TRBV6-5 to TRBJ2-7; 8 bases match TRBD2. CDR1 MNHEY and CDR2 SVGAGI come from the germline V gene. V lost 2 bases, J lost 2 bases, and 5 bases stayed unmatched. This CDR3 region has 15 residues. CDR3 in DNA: TGTGCCAGCAGTTACGTCCCCGGGGGGGCCTACGAGCAGTACTTC. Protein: CASSYVPGGAYEQYF.

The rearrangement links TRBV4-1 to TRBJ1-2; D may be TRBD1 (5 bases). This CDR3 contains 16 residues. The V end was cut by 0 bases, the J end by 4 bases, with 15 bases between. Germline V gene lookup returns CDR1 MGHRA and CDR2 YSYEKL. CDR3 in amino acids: CASSQEAAGGAYGYTF. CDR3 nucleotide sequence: TGCGCCAGCAGCCAAGAAGCCGCGGGGGGAGCCTATGGCTACACCTTC.

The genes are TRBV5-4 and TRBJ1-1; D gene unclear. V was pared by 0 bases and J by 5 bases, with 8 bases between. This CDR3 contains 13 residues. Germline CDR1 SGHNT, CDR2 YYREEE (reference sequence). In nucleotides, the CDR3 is TGTGCCAGCAGCTTGGATCCCGGGACTGAAGCTTTCTTT. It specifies CASSLDPGTEAFF.

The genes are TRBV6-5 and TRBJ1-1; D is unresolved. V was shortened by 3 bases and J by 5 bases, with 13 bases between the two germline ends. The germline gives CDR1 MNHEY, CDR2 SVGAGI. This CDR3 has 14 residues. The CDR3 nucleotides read TGTGCCAGCAGTTATCGGGGATTTAGGACTGAAGCTTTCTTT. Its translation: CASSYRGFRTEAFF.

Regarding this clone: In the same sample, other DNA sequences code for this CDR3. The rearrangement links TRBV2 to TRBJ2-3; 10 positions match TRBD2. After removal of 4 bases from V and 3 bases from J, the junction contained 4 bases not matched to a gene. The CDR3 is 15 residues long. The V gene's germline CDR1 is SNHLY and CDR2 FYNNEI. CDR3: CASSVTSGVTDTQYF. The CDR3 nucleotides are TGTGCCAGCAGTGTCACTAGCGGGGTGACAGATACGCAGTATTTT.

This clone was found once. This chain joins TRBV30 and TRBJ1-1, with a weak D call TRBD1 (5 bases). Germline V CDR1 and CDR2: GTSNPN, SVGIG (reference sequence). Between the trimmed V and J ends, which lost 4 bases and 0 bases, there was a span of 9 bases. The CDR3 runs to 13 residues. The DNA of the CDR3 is TGTGCCTGGACAGACAGTATGAACACTGAAGCTTTCTTT. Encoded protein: CAWTDSMNTEAFF.

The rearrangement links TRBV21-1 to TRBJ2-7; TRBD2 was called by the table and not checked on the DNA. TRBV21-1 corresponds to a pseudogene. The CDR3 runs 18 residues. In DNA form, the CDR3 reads TGTGCCAGCAGCCCCAAAGAGGAGGCGGGGGGGCGACCTACCGAGCAGTACTTC. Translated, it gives CASSPKEEAGGRPTEQYF.

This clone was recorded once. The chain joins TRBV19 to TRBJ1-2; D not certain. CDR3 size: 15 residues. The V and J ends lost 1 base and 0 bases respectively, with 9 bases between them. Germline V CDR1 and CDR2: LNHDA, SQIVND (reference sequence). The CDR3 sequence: CASSIVGRTNYGYTF. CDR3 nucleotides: TGTGCCAGTAGTATAGTTGGCAGGACTAACTATGGCTACACCTTC.

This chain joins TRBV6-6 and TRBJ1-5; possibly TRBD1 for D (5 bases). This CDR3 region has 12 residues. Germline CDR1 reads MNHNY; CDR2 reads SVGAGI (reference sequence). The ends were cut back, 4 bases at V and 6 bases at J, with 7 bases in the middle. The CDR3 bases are TGTGCCAGCAGTTCGGACATTCAGCCCCAGCATTTT. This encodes CASSSDIQPQHF.

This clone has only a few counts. CDR3 bases: TGTGCCAGCAGCCAAGATCGGGGGGCCGGGGAGCTGTTTTTT. Translating gives CASSQDRGAGELFF. This chain uses TRBV4-2 with TRBJ2-2, with TRBD2 matching 7 bases. The length of the CDR3 is 14 residues. From germline, CDR1 is LGHNA and CDR2 YNFKEQ. Unmatched junction bases numbered 1, after V lost 0 bases and J lost 6 bases.

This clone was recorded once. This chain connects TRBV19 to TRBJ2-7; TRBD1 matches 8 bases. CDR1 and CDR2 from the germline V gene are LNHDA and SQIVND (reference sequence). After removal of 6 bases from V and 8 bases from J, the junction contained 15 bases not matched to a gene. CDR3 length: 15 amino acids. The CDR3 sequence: CASRTSDRGESKQYF. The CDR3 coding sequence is TGTGCCAGTAGGACCTCCGACAGGGGAGAATCGAAGCAGTACTTC.

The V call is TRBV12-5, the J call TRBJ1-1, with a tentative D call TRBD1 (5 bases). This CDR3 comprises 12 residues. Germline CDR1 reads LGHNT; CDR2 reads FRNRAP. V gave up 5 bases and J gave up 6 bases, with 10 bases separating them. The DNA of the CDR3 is TGTGCTAGTGGTGCAGGGTGGTCTGAAGCTTTCTTT. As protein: CASGAGWSEAFF.

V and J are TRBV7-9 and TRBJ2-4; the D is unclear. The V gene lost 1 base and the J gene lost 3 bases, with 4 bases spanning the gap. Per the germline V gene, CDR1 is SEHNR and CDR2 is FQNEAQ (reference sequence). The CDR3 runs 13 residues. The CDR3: CASSLGVKNIQYF. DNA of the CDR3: TGTGCCAGCAGCTTAGGAGTCAAAAACATTCAGTACTTC.

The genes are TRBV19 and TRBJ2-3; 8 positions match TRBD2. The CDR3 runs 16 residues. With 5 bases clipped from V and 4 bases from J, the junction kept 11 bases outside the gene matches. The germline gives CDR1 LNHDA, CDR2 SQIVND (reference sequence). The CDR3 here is CASSARGLGKSDTQYF. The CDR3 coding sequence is TGTGCCAGTAGTGCCCGGGGACTAGGAAAATCAGATACGCAGTATTTT.

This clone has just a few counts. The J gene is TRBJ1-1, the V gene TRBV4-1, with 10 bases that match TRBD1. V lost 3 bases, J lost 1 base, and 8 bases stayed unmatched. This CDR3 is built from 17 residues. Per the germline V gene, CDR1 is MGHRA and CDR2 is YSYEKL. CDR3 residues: CASSQAGQGVRNTEAFF. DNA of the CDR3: TGCGCCAGCAGCCAGGCCGGACAGGGGGTGCGGAACACTGAAGCTTTCTTT.

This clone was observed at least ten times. CDR3 sequence reads: CASSPDSLNQPQHF. As DNA, the CDR3 is TGTGCCAGCAGCCCTGACAGCTTAAATCAGCCCCAGCATTTT. V and J are TRBV2 and TRBJ1-5; D may be TRBD1 (5 bases). Germline CDR1 and CDR2: SNHLY and FYNNEI. Trimming pared 6 bases from V and 4 bases from J, leaving 13 bases between. The CDR3 covers 14 residues.

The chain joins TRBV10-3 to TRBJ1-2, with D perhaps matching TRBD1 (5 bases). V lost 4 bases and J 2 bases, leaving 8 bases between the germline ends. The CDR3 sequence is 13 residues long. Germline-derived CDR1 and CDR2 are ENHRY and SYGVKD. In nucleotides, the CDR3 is TGTGCCATCAGTGGATACAGGAACTATGGCTACACCTTC. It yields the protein CAISGYRNYGYTF.